The 32 T cell receptor beta chains listed next were all sequenced from one sample in a study of blood T cells in healthy people across ages (dated by TCRdb to between 2015 and 2016). The library relied on 5' RACE. The sequencing machine was an Illumina HiSeq 2500. The second PCR ran for about 7 to 11 cycles and used a J-beta primer mix along with a sample-barcoded 5' primer. TCRdb trimmed the raw reads at Q25, called clones with MiXCR and kept productive beta chains. For every CDR3 protein sequence, its rows merge into one entry that carries the most common genes and DNA. This sample has more than 650,000 distinct CDR3 sequences in its table, and over 20% of those were observed once. The ten largest account for around a fifth of the sample. Sequenced input: blood. The source of these receptors is a man aged 65 to 79 in good health.

The chain combines TRBV5-1 with TRBJ1-4; no clear D. This CDR3 comprises 15 residues. Germline assignment: CDR1 SGHRS and CDR2 YFSETQ. The V and J ends lost 4 bases and 8 bases respectively, with 18 bases between them. The CDR3: CASSPTGVPSEKLFF. The CDR3 DNA is TGCGCCAGCAGCCCGACTGGGGTCCCTTCGGAAAAACTGTTTTTT.

This clonotype was seen repeatedly, ten times or more. The CDR3 DNA reads TGTGCCAGCACGCCGAGCGGGGGGTTCACAGATACGCAGTATTTT. This gives the protein CASTPSGGFTDTQYF. The chain has TRBV6-6 and TRBJ2-3, with 9 nucleotides matching TRBD2. The CDR3 is 15 amino acids. J gave up 2 bases and V 7 bases, and 7 bases lay outside the gene matches. CDR1 MNHNY and CDR2 SVGAGI come from the germline V gene (reference sequence).

This chain joins TRBV20-1 and TRBJ2-7, with D perhaps being TRBD1 or TRBD2 (7 bases each). V was shortened by 3 bases and J by 4 bases, with 13 bases between the two germline ends. The CDR3 is 13 residues long. Germline assignment: CDR1 DFQATT and CDR2 SNEGSKA (reference sequence). CDR3 loop: CSASPRGGYEQYV. The CDR3 DNA is TGCAGTGCTAGTCCCAGGGGGGGATACGAGCAGTACGTC.

The chain employs TRBV3-1 and TRBJ1-1, with D possibly matching TRBD1 (6 bases). The V and J ends lost 1 base and 5 bases respectively, with 11 bases between them. This CDR3 contains 14 residues. Germline CDR1 is LGHDT and CDR2 is YNNKEL (reference sequence). The CDR3 DNA reads TGTGCCAGCAGCCAAGGGGGGGCGGAGACTGAAGCTTTCTTT. This encodes CASSQGGAETEAFF. Based on the CDR3 plus reference TRBV3-1 and TRBJ1-1, the full variable domain is DTAVSQTPKYLVTQMGNDKSIKCEQNLGHDTMYWYKQDSKKFLKIMFSYNNKELIINETVPNRFSPKSPDKAHLNLHINSLELGDSAVYFCASSQGGAETEAFFGQGTRLTVV.

This clonotype occurred a few times. This chain connects TRBV3-1 to TRBJ2-3; TRBD2 matches 7 bases. J gave up 1 base and V 4 bases, and 5 bases lay outside the gene matches. This CDR3 has 15 residues. Germline assignment: CDR1 LGHDT and CDR2 YNNKEL (reference sequence). CDR3 bases: TGTGCCAGCAGCCCATGGGGAGGGGGCACAGATACGCAGTATTTT. Amino acid sequence: CASSPWGGGTDTQYF.

A few counts support this clonotype. The J gene is TRBJ2-5, the V gene TRBV7-2, with no clear D. The germline gives CDR1 SGHTA, CDR2 FQGNSA. The CDR3 contains 15 residues. The V end lost 4 bases, the J end lost 1 base, and 13 bases lay between the germline ends. Here the CDR3 reads CASSSSTTLQETQYF. Here the CDR3 DNA reads TGTGCCAGCAGCTCATCTACGACACTCCAAGAGACCCAGTACTTC. Full variable domain (remainder filled in from reference TRBV7-2 and TRBJ2-5): GAGVSQSPSNKVTEKGKDVELRCDPISGHTALYWYRQSLGQGLEFLIYFQGNSAPDKSGLPSDRFSAERTGGSVSTLTIQRTQQEDSAVYLCASSSSTTLQETQYFGPGTRLLVL.

The rearrangement uses TRBV3-1 and TRBJ1-2, with 7 bases aligning to TRBD1. The CDR3 totals 15 residues. The trim removed 0 bases at V and 4 bases at J, leaving 5 bases unmatched. Germline V gene data show CDR1 as LGHDT and CDR2 as YNNKEL (reference sequence). The CDR3 loop is CASSQDFPGGYGYTF. CDR3 DNA sequence: TGTGCCAGCAGCCAAGATTTTCCAGGGGGCTATGGCTACACCTTC. Together with reference TRBV3-1 and TRBJ1-2, the CDR3 gives the full variable domain: DTAVSQTPKYLVTQMGNDKSIKCEQNLGHDTMYWYKQDSKKFLKIMFSYNNKELIINETVPNRFSPKSPDKAHLNLHINSLELGDSAVYFCASSQDFPGGYGYTFGSGTRLTVV.

The rearrangement joins TRBV9 to TRBJ2-5; D is possibly TRBD1 (5 bases). Deletions cut 0 bases from V and 4 bases from J, with 16 bases between. CDR1 is SGDLS and CDR2 is YYNGEE in the germline V gene. The CDR3 has 16 amino acids. CDR3 in amino acids: CASSVDSRRGSETQYF. The CDR3 nucleotides are TGTGCCAGCAGCGTAGATTCACGAAGGGGATCAGAGACCCAGTACTTC.

This clonotype was counted a few times. The rearrangement joins TRBV20-1 to TRBJ2-3; TRBD2 aligns across 8 bases. The CDR3 sequence is 17 residues long. Trimming took 4 bases from V and 4 from J; bases not matched to a gene: 16. Per the germline V gene, CDR1 is DFQATT and CDR2 is SNEGSKA (reference sequence). In DNA form, the CDR3 reads TGCAGTGCTACTCCGACCCATGGGGCGGGGGGCCCAGATACGCAGTATTTT. This translates into CSATPTHGAGGPDTQYF.

This rearrangement joins TRBV3-1 to TRBJ2-1; no clear D. CDR1 LGHDT and CDR2 YNNKEL come from the germline V gene (reference sequence). This CDR3 contains 15 residues. Trimming pared 4 bases from V and 6 bases from J, leaving 16 bases between. The CDR3 DNA reads TGTGCCAGCAGCCGCCTTGGAAGTCCGTCCAATGAGCAGTTCTTC. It specifies CASSRLGSPSNEQFF.

V usage is TRBV30 and J usage is TRBJ1-3; 10 nucleotides match TRBD1. The germline V gene has CDR1 GTSNPN and CDR2 SVGIG (reference sequence). The V and J ends lost 4 bases and 4 bases, in that order; junction bases with no gene match: 10. This CDR3 comprises 16 residues. CDR3 sequence: CAWIGRQGAPGNTIYF. CDR3 DNA sequence: TGTGCCTGGATAGGGAGACAGGGGGCGCCGGGAAACACCATATATTTT.

This clonotype was counted ten times or more. This chain connects TRBV20-1 to TRBJ2-5; no firm D call. The better agreement between TRBJ2-7 and the DNA end casts doubt on the J call. Looked up from germline, CDR1 is DFQATT and CDR2 is SNEGSKA (reference sequence). CDR3 length: 13 amino acids. CDR3 region: CSARADFSYEQYF. As DNA, the CDR3 is TGCAGTGCTAGAGCCGACTTCTCCTACGAGCAGTACTTC.

This clonotype was picked up a small number of times. This rearrangement joins TRBV4-2 to TRBJ2-3; 8 nucleotides align to TRBD2. This CDR3 has 17 residues. The germline V gene has CDR1 LGHNA and CDR2 YNFKEQ. The V segment lost 3 bases and the J segment 5 bases; nucleotides outside the gene matches: 13. In DNA form, the CDR3 reads TGTGCCAGCAGCCAGCTTGGGCGGCGGGGGGCAGGAGATACGCAGTATTTT. Its translation: CASSQLGRRGAGDTQYF.

The V call is TRBV6-6, the J call TRBJ2-5; D not certain. The germline V gene has CDR1 MNHNY and CDR2 SVGAGI (reference sequence). CDR3 length: 14 residues. V lost 0 bases and J lost 2, with 7 bases in between. The CDR3 loop is CASSYSSPQETQYF. Written as DNA, the CDR3 is TGTGCCAGCAGTTACTCGTCCCCTCAAGAGACCCAGTACTTC.

The V call is TRBV7-9, the J call TRBJ2-5; D is perhaps TRBD1 (7 bases). Matching the DNA end better, TRBJ2-1 makes the J call doubtful. CDR3 length equals 15 residues. The germline V gene encodes CDR1 SEHNR and CDR2 FQNEAQ (reference sequence). The CDR3 spells CASSLVGAGQRRQFF. In nucleotides, the CDR3 is TGTGCCAGCAGCTTAGTAGGTGCGGGACAGCGCAGGCAGTTCTTC.

The V and J genes are TRBV11-2 and TRBJ2-3; weak D call: TRBD2 (6 bases). This CDR3 has 15 residues. The germline CDR1 and CDR2 sequences are SGHAT and FQNNGV. Trimming stripped 2 bases from V and 0 bases from J, with 9 bases between. This CDR3 reads CASSLWRGSTDTQYF. For the CDR3, the DNA is TGTGCCAGCAGCTTATGGCGGGGAAGCACAGATACGCAGTATTTT.

V and J are TRBV12-3 or TRBV12-4 and TRBJ2-5; D is perhaps TRBD1 (5 bases). The end of the DNA fits TRBJ2-1 better, so the J call may be wrong. This CDR3 has 16 amino acids. CDR3 nucleotides: TGTGCCAGCAGTTTCCAATTATCAACCGTCAGGGATGAGCAGTTCTTC. It yields the protein CASSFQLSTVRDEQFF.

The V call is TRBV19, the J call TRBJ1-2; D unclear. In germline, CDR1 is LNHDA, CDR2 SQIVND (reference sequence). CDR3 length: 12 residues. The V end was cut by 7 bases, the J end by 8 bases, with 14 bases between. The DNA for the CDR3 is TGTGCCAGTACCCAGACCGACAACGGCTACACCTTC. It translates to CASTQTDNGYTF.

On this clonotype itself: This may stem from a read error, because a much larger clone lies one nucleotide away. The V call is TRBV29-1, the J call TRBJ2-3, with D possibly matching TRBD1 (5 bases). The V gene lost 1 base and the J gene lost 0 bases, with 8 bases spanning the gap. This CDR3 comprises 14 residues. In germline, CDR1 is SQVTM, CDR2 ANQGSEA. This CDR3 reads CSVEGGFSTDTQYF. In DNA form, the CDR3 reads TGCAGCGTTGAAGGGGGCTTTAGCACAGATACGCAGTATTTT.

The V and J genes are TRBV19 and TRBJ1-5; D gene unclear. The germline CDR1 and CDR2 sequences are LNHDA and SQIVND (reference sequence). V lost 8 bases to trimming and J lost 3 bases, with 14 bases between them. This CDR3 has 14 amino acids. CDR3 residues: CASWMGGTNQPQHF. CDR3 nucleotide sequence: TGTGCCAGTTGGATGGGAGGCACCAATCAGCCCCAGCATTTT.

J is TRBJ1-3 and V is TRBV20-1; D not resolved. CDR1 DFQATT and CDR2 SNEGSKA come from the germline V gene (reference sequence). V was trimmed by 5 bases and J by 0 bases, leaving 8 bases between them. This CDR3 has 13 amino acids. The CDR3: CSADSSSGNTIYF. DNA for the CDR3: TGCAGTGCTGACTCCAGCTCTGGAAACACCATATATTTT.

The V gene is TRBV7-6, the J gene TRBJ2-5, with 10 nucleotides matching TRBD1. The DNA matches TRBJ2-7 better at its end, which makes the J call doubtful. This CDR3 contains 15 residues. CDR1 is SGHVS, CDR2 FNYEAQ, per germline. This CDR3 reads CASSQPGTGEYEQYF. CDR3 nucleotide sequence: TGTGCCAGCAGCCAACCCGGGACAGGGGAATACGAGCAGTACTTC.

This clonotype was found a few times. The rearrangement links TRBV9 to TRBJ2-1; TRBD1 matches at 7 bases. The CDR3 covers 15 residues. V was pared by 4 bases and J by 9 bases, with 13 bases of the junction left unmatched. Per the germline V gene, CDR1 is SGDLS and CDR2 is YYNGEE. The DNA of the CDR3 is TGTGCCAGCAGCACACGTACAGGGGCATCGGCTGAGCAGTTCTTC. Translation: CASSTRTGASAEQFF.

This chain joins TRBV28 and TRBJ1-2, with 12 bases matching TRBD1. The germline V gene encodes CDR1 MDHEN and CDR2 SYDVKM. This CDR3 comprises 14 residues. Trimming removed 6 bases from V and 8 bases from J; junction bases left unmatched: 7. CDR3 loop: CASRTPGTGGGYTF. The CDR3 nucleotides read TGTGCCAGCAGAACTCCCGGGACAGGGGGCGGCTACACCTTC.

This clonotype has more than one count but fewer than ten. CDR3 protein: CASSPYAGDEQFF. CDR3 nucleotides: TGTGCCAGCAGCCCATACGCCGGCGATGAGCAGTTCTTC. J is TRBJ2-1 and V is TRBV5-6; no clear D gene. The CDR3 has 13 residues. Deletions cut 4 bases from V and 8 bases from J, with 13 bases between. Germline V gene lookup returns CDR1 SGHDT and CDR2 YYEEEE.

This clonotype has a handful of counts. This chain links TRBV9 with TRBJ2-2; maybe TRBD1 (6 bases). From germline, CDR1 is SGDLS and CDR2 YYNGEE. V lost 0 bases, J lost 7 bases, and 16 bases lay in between. The CDR3 loop spans 16 amino acids. The CDR3 DNA reads TGTGCCAGCAGCGTAGGAGGGAGCAGGGGCCACGGGGAGCTGTTTTTT. The encoded protein is CASSVGGSRGHGELFF.

This clonotype was counted only a few times. V and J are TRBV20-1 and TRBJ2-3, with 9 bases aligning to TRBD2. CDR1 is DFQATT and CDR2 is SNEGSKA in the germline V gene (reference sequence). CDR3 length equals 14 residues. J gave up 4 bases and V 4 bases, and 6 bases lay outside the gene matches. CDR3 in DNA: TGCAGTGCTATGGTTAGCGGGAGTTCAGATACGCAGTATTTT. Translating gives CSAMVSGSSDTQYF.

This clonotype was seen more than once but under ten times. The V call is TRBV6-6, the J call TRBJ2-3; D is ambiguous. This CDR3 region has 13 residues. Per the germline V gene, CDR1 is MNHNY and CDR2 is SVGAGI (reference sequence). V was pared by 4 bases and J by 5 bases, with 10 bases between. CDR3 loop: CASSSPIGDTQYF. The CDR3 bases are TGTGCCAGCAGTTCCCCGATTGGAGATACGCAGTATTTT.

This clonotype was observed a handful of times. The chain is built from TRBV20-1 and TRBJ2-1, with no clear D. The germline V gene has CDR1 DFQATT and CDR2 SNEGSKA (reference sequence). Trimming shortened V by 0 bases and J by 15 bases, and 15 bases separated the two germline ends. This CDR3 spans 12 amino acids. As DNA, the CDR3 is TGCAGTGCTAGAGATCAGGACCCCCCACTGTTCTTC. It translates to CSARDQDPPLFF.

This clonotype was seen a handful of times. The gene calls are TRBV7-3 and TRBJ2-7; unclear D gene. Germline CDR1 and CDR2: SGHTA and FQGTGA. This CDR3 has 16 residues. Trimming cost V 8 bases and J 3 bases, with 23 bases left between them. Here the CDR3 reads CASGLLKPGYHYEQYV. CDR3 in DNA: TGTGCCAGCGGCCTCTTAAAACCGGGCTACCACTACGAGCAGTACGTC.

V is TRBV5-6 and J is TRBJ1-1; a weak D match, TRBD1 (6 bases). The CDR3 is 16 residues long. The V end was cut by 0 bases, the J end by 0 bases, with 12 bases between. CDR1 is SGHDT and CDR2 is YYEEEE in the germline V gene. CDR3 sequence (DNA): TGTGCCAGCAGCTTGGCCACGGGACACTTGAACACTGAAGCTTTCTTT. It encodes CASSLATGHLNTEAFF.

The rearrangement links TRBV6-2 or TRBV6-3 to TRBJ2-7; D might be TRBD2 (6 bases). With the DNA end fitting TRBJ2-5 better, the J assignment may be wrong. Germline loops: CDR1 MNHEY, CDR2 SVGEGT. The CDR3 has 13 amino acids. The CDR3 bases are TGTGCCAGCAGCCCTGCTAGCGTGGGGACCCAGTACTTC. It is translated as CASSPASVGTQYF.